This passage covers 11 T cell receptor beta chains from one sample sequenced in a study of beta chain features in type 1 diabetes. The entirety of the isolated RNA underwent reverse transcription, so expressed TCRB transcripts were sequenced. The data were produced by immunoSEQ multiplex PCR, yet TCRdb's version contains in-frame clones alone and is incomplete. The sample lists some 150,000 clones, over 8.5% occurring once. The specimen was central memory CD4+ T cells from blood. The receptor set was obtained from a man aged 18 to 29 in good health.

The rearrangement links TRBV9 to TRBJ2-5; TRBD2 agrees at 10 bases. J lost 4 bases, V lost 0 bases, and 9 bases had no gene match. The CDR3 spans 17 residues. In germline, CDR1 is SGDLS, CDR2 YYNGEE. CDR3 nucleotides: TGTGCCAGCAGCGTAGGATCGGCTAGCGGGAGAGGAGAGACCCAGTACTTC. Amino acid sequence: CASSVGSASGRGETQYF.

This clone was seen a few times. The chain links TRBV11-2 to TRBJ2-5, with TRBD1 matching 8 bases. V lost 3 bases and J lost 0; bases outside the gene matches: 9. The CDR3 is made up of 17 amino acids. The germline gives CDR1 SGHAT, CDR2 FQNNGV. As DNA, the CDR3 is TGTGCCAGCAGCTTCGGACAGGGAATTAGGCACCAAGAGACCCAGTACTTC. Translation: CASSFGQGIRHQETQYF.

A few counts support this clone. The chain carries TRBV2 and TRBJ1-1; TRBD1 matches 7 bases. Losses at the gene ends were 5 bases for V and 13 bases for J; bases not matched to a gene: 13. The CDR3 loop spans 13 amino acids. CDR1 and CDR2 from the germline V gene are SNHLY and FYNNEI. In nucleotides, the CDR3 is TGTGCCAGCAGTCGGGACAGTCTCTTCATAGGTTTCTTT. Amino acid sequence: CASSRDSLFIGFF.

The V call is TRBV6-5, the J call TRBJ2-7; D may match TRBD1 or TRBD2 (5 bases each). The CDR3 sequence is 15 residues long. The V end was cut by 7 bases, the J end by 0 bases, with 16 bases between. The germline V gene has CDR1 MNHEY and CDR2 SVGAGI. This chain's CDR3 is CASTNAGASSYEQYF. CDR3 sequence (DNA): TGTGCCAGCACCAACGCCGGGGCCAGCTCCTACGAGCAGTACTTC.

This clone was observed a few times. The J gene is TRBJ1-1, the V gene TRBV18; D is uncertain. Germline CDR1 is KGHSH and CDR2 is LQKENI. V lost 5 bases, J lost 0 bases, and 7 bases lay in between. There are 13 residues in the CDR3. The CDR3 sequence: CASSADLNTEAFF. CDR3 in DNA: TGTGCCAGCTCAGCCGATTTGAACACTGAAGCTTTCTTT. The full variable domain, its missing parts supplied by reference TRBV18 and TRBJ1-1, is NAGVMQNPRHLVRRRGQEARLRCSPMKGHSHVYWYRQLPEEGLKFMVYLQKENIIDESGMPKERFSAEFPKEGPSILRIQQVVRGDSAAYFCASSADLNTEAFFGQGTRLTVV.

This clone is termed medium-sized (0.01 to 0.1%). The chain is built from TRBV5-1 and TRBJ2-1; D possibly corresponds to TRBD1 (5 bases). Germline lookup yields CDR1 SGHRS and CDR2 YFSETQ. The V end lost 2 bases, the J end lost 8 bases, and 8 bases lay between the germline ends. CDR3 length: 12 residues. The CDR3 coding sequence is TGCGCCAGCAGCTTAAGGGGCGATGAGCAGTTCTTC. It translates to CASSLRGDEQFF. The variable domain in full, with the rest retrieved from reference TRBV5-1 and TRBJ2-1, is KAGVTQTPRYLIKTRGQQVTLSCSPISGHRSVSWYQQTPGQGLQFLFEYFSETQRNKGNFPGRFSGRQFSNSRSEMNVSTLELGDSALYLCASSLRGDEQFFGPGTRLTVL.

This clone was observed a handful of times. The chain employs TRBV29-1 and TRBJ1-2; D is unclear. The CDR3 is made up of 14 amino acids. The V and J ends lost 7 bases and 3 bases respectively, with 18 bases between them. Germline values: CDR1 SQVTM, CDR2 ANQGSEA. The CDR3 protein is CSADRPVGDYGYTF. The DNA of the CDR3 is TGCAGCGCGGACCGACCCGTAGGTGACTATGGCTACACCTTC.

This clone has just a few counts. The chain's CDR3 is CASVRGSPPDTDTQYF. The CDR3 nucleotides read TGTGCCAGCGTTCGAGGTTCCCCCCCAGACACAGATACGCAGTATTTT. J is TRBJ2-3 and V is TRBV2, with no clear D. Germline V gene sequence: CDR1 SNHLY, CDR2 FYNNEI. With 8 bases removed from V and 2 bases from J, the gap between germline ends came to 20 bases. The CDR3 spans 16 residues.

The chain uses TRBV19 and TRBJ1-2; no reliable D call. Germline V CDR1 and CDR2: LNHDA, SQIVND (reference sequence). V dropped 6 bases and J dropped 4 bases, with 15 bases sitting between them. The CDR3 covers 14 residues. CDR3 loop: CASSGAWAPYGYTF. The CDR3 region has the DNA TGTGCCAGTAGCGGAGCCTGGGCGCCCTATGGCTACACCTTC.

V and J are TRBV29-1 and TRBJ2-5, with 11 nucleotides matching TRBD1. This CDR3 contains 14 residues. Losses at the gene ends were 4 bases for V and 5 bases for J; bases not matched to a gene: 6. Germline V gene sequence: CDR1 SQVTM, CDR2 ANQGSEA. The CDR3 here is CSVVKGQGGETQYF. DNA for the CDR3: TGCAGCGTTGTCAAGGGACAGGGGGGCGAGACCCAGTACTTC.

This clone was found a few times. Here the CDR3 reads CASSPQPPGQGGSEQFF. The DNA of the CDR3 is TGCGCCAGCAGCCCGCAACCCCCGGGACAGGGAGGAAGTGAGCAGTTCTTC. The rearrangement uses TRBV5-1 and TRBJ2-1, with 9 bases lining up with TRBD1. The V segment lost 4 bases and the J segment 9 bases; nucleotides outside the gene matches: 17. The CDR3 spans 17 residues. Per germline, CDR1 SGHRS and CDR2 YFSETQ.